The present TCR beta chain was sequenced within a study of blood T cells in healthy people across ages (dated by TCRdb to the mid-2010s). At the level of the whole study: In model experiments, template switching captured roughly one uniquely barcoded TCR beta cDNA molecule for every two T cells. Using deep sequencing normalized with unique cDNA molecular identifiers, the study measured how TCR beta repertoire diversity changes with age. The donors were divided into four age groups: young (average around 16 years), middle-aged (over 35), aged (approximately 62) and long-lived (nearly 85). For two donors (one aged 18 to 30 and one aged 80 or older), the study analyzed two additional independent replicas of 1 million unique cDNA reads from the same blood draw.

The paper as a whole reports these results and caveats: A strong correlation was found between observed TCR beta diversity and the percentage of naive T cells measured by flow cytometry. Observed TCR beta diversity per million T cells fell roughly linearly with age, and a significant reduction was already apparent by age roughly 40. The long-lived group showed more naive CD4+ T cells, fewer expanded clones and increased TCR diversity than the aged group, suggesting age selection. Total diversity estimates from one million sequenced T cells were considered lower bounds and underestimates. Because the CMV infection status of the donors was unknown, age-related changes in expanded clonotypes may potentially have been confounded. Since profiling was done on bulk unsorted PBMCs, naive and antigen-experienced compartments could not be conclusively compared.

Receptor amplification or capture employed 5' RACE. Sequencing took place on an Illumina HiSeq 2500. A second PCR of 7 to 11 cycles was performed with a sample-barcoded 5' primer and a J-beta primer mix. Each TCR beta cDNA molecule received a unique molecular identifier from a template-switch 5' adaptor carrying 12 random nucleotides. At least 2.5 million CDR3-containing paired-end reads were obtained from each sample. The Mint cDNA synthesis kit, primed by a TRBC-specific oligonucleotide, was used to synthesize first-strand cDNA from all RNA. Following uracil-DNA glycosylase treatment, all cDNA underwent a first 18-cycle PCR with the universal primers M1SS and BC2_uni_R. The published analysis was carried out like this. Normalization of each sample was performed by random selection of 1 million high-quality reads, each carrying a distinct molecular identifier. Instead of being binned into consensus sequences, reads with shared molecular identifiers were discarded. CDR3 identification, clonotype clustering and error correction used MiTCR with a Q25 quality threshold and the strictest error-elimination algorithm. A nonparametric unseen species model with Euler transformation was used to estimate lower-bound total TCR beta diversity. TCRdb took the public reads, trimmed them with fastp at Q25, ran MiXCR for clone calling and kept in-frame beta chains. Rows with one shared CDR3 protein collapse into an entry with the most common genes and DNA. These V and J calls originate from TCRdb's pipeline instead of the authors' own analysis. Present in this sample are some 940,000 distinct CDR3 sequences, about 29% of which were seen just once. The ten largest clones represent around 9.6% of the sample.

Details on this clonotype: Its antigen specificity is not known. A much larger clone differs by one base, so this may be a read error.

The donors were a few dozen Caucasian individuals from Russia, aged 6 to 90 years, who were systemically healthy. Each donor gave roughly 11 milliliters of peripheral blood, drawn into EDTA-treated Vacutainer tubes. Ficoll-Paque density-gradient centrifugation was used to isolate PBMCs, with at least 7 million obtained per sample. Total RNA, at least 6 micrograms per sample, was extracted from PBMCs with Trizol reagent. For every donor, an aliquot of PBMCs went through flow cytometry to measure the percentages of naive CD45RAhigh/CD27high T cells. The same specimen was also included in a second study, on T cells of mothers and their children. Per that second paper: Nine systemically healthy Caucasian individuals served as donors, namely three mothers together with their six children. cDNA synthesis consumed the entire amount of extracted RNA, loaded at around 1.5 ug RNA in each 15 ul reaction. In the second PCR, sample barcodes and 2-4 random nucleotides were introduced via the M1S primer. Each mother yielded over 8.5 million TCR beta CDR3 reads and each child some 3 million reads. Thymic selection shapes the output of TCR recombination in a similar way in related and unrelated pairs, and inherited differences have a minor effect. Normalized repertoire overlap was always found to be slightly, but never significantly, higher in related mother-child pairs than in unrelated mother-child pairs. No persistent microchimeric T cell clones were detected, at a sensitivity of roughly 99 clones per million clonotypes. To look for features that set related mother-child pairs apart from unrelated individuals, the researchers ran deep NGS to compare the TCR beta repertoires of mothers and children. On average, the children were about 10 +/- 4 years old, while the mothers were 40 +/- 4 years old. After adapter ligation with NEBNext reagents, the libraries were sequenced on Illumina HiSeq 2000 with 100+100 nt paired-end reads. Mother and child libraries were prepared a month apart and sequenced in separate runs to prevent cross-contamination. Between 500,000 and 2,000,000 distinct TCR beta clonotypes were identified per donor. Naive TCR beta clonotypes were estimated from low-frequency clonotypes matched to each donor's FACS-determined naive share, without sorting.

The clonotype comes from a woman aged 40 to 50 in good health. Sequencing was performed on blood.

The CDR3 region has the sequence CASSVRSAHYTDTQYF. Read as DNA, the sequence is TGTGCCAGCAGCGTACGATCCGCGCACTACACAGATACGCAGTATTTT. The receptor chain draws on TRBV9 and TRBJ2-3, with the D gene not clear enough to name. The germline ends are 14 bases apart after V is trimmed by 1 base and J by 2 bases. Including cysteine and phenylalanine, the CDR3 has 16 amino acids. This entry keeps only the CDR3 DNA: 48 bases, framed from base 1. Per the germline V gene, SGDLS is the CDR1 and YYNGEE is the CDR2.